This TCR beta chain was sequenced in a study of T cell responses to AZD1222 COVID-19 vaccine. Sequencing used immunoSEQ multiplex PCR; TCRdb keeps in-frame clones, though not all of them. The table records under 70,000 clones, over 75% of them present only once. CDR3 length equals 12 residues. Trimming left V 7 bases short and J 3 bases short, with 9 bases between. Germline CDR1 MDHEN, CDR2 SYDVKM. The chain has TRBV28 and TRBJ1-2, with D possibly TRBD1 on 5 matching bases. The specimen comprised peripheral blood, sampled on day 0 of AZD1222 vaccination. This TCR was sampled from an adult in good health. This CDR3 is CASTGPDYGYTF. As DNA, the CDR3 is TGTGCCAGCACAGGGCCCGACTATGGCTACACCTTC.